This T cell receptor (beta chain) was obtained from a study of cytomegalovirus exposure and HLA in healthy donors. General observations from the study: According to a later analysis, most TCR beta chains associated with CMV appeared HLA-restricted. Cytomegalovirus-associated TCR beta chains were listed, numbering more than 150. TCR beta sequences numbering around 15,000 were associated with HLA alleles at 0.05 false discovery rate in a later analysis.

With 60 Vbeta and 13 Jbeta primers, the PCR was carried out. Clones were read by immunoSEQ multiplex PCR, and TCRdb kept only the in-frame ones, dropping some. The table lists some 130,000 clones, around 75% of them singletons, with around 3.2% in the top ten. Each of the donors was a healthy bone marrow donor. Germline lookup yields CDR1 MNHNS and CDR2 SASEGT. The CDR3 consists of 13 residues. The V end was cut by 7 bases, the J end by 4 bases, with 10 bases between. On this clone itself: Its antigen remains unidentified.

The J gene is TRBJ1-4, the V gene TRBV6-1; maybe TRBD1 (6 bases). This TCR came from a man aged 25-40 years in good health and CMV-seronegative. The sequencing input was PBMCs. Here the CDR3 reads CASIRGFNEKLFF. CDR3 sequence (DNA): TGTGCCAGCATTAGGGGGTTTAATGAAAAACTGTTTTTT.